The 20 T cell receptor beta chains in this list originate from one sample, sequenced in a study of blood T cell repertoires in COVID-19. Using immunoSEQ multiplex PCR, the repertoire was profiled, and TCRdb retains in-frame clones only, with some absent. The sample holds 150,000 or so clones; around 90% are singletons and the top ten take about a sixth. Sequencing was carried out using peripheral blood. These receptors originate from a man aged 60-69 years with active or convalescent COVID-19.

The V gene is TRBV29-1, the J gene TRBJ2-3, with D maybe TRBD2 (7 bases). Per the germline V gene, CDR1 is SQVTM and CDR2 is ANQGSEA. This CDR3 region has 14 residues. CDR3 protein: CNVAGEGGTDTQYF. The CDR3 nucleotides read TGCAACGTCGCGGGGGAGGGGGGCACAGATACGCAGTATTTT.

The rearrangement uses TRBV3-1 (or the pseudogene TRBV3-2) and TRBJ2-7; 9 bases agree with TRBD1. Germline CDR1 and CDR2: LGHDT and YNNKEL (reference sequence). The CDR3 loop spans 15 amino acids. Unmatched junction bases numbered 5, after V lost 1 base and J lost 4 bases. The CDR3 loop is CASSQGGTGSYEQYF. In nucleotides, the CDR3 is TGTGCCAGCAGCCAAGGGGGGACAGGGTCGTACGAGCAGTACTTC.

V is TRBV25-1 and J is TRBJ1-1; D is unresolved. This CDR3 is built from 15 residues. V shed 6 bases and J shed 0 bases, with 14 bases lying between them. Looked up from germline, CDR1 is MGHDK and CDR2 is SYGVNS. This CDR3 reads CASRRAGSMNTEAFF. The CDR3 coding sequence is TGTGCCAGCAGGAGGGCAGGTTCCATGAACACTGAAGCTTTCTTT.

Points on this clone: The sample carries other DNA sequences with the same CDR3. The genes are TRBV6-4 and TRBJ1-5; 8 nucleotides line up with TRBD1. Germline CDR1 MRHNA, CDR2 SNTAGT. V lost 3 bases and J lost 7; bases outside the gene matches: 2. The CDR3 extends over 13 amino acids. The CDR3 region has the DNA TGTGCCAGCAGTGAACAGGGGGGGCAGCCCCAGCATTTT. Translating it yields CASSEQGGQPQHF.

This chain joins TRBV10-1 and TRBJ1-4; 9 bases match TRBD1. V shed 6 bases and J 5 bases; nucleotides not matched to a gene: 7. Germline loops: CDR1 WNHNN, CDR2 SYGVQD (reference sequence). This CDR3 comprises 15 residues. CDR3 loop: CASSAWTGENEKLFF. For the CDR3, the DNA is TGCGCCAGCAGCGCCTGGACAGGGGAAAATGAAAAACTGTTTTTT.

The chain couples TRBV7-9 to TRBJ2-5; 12 bases map to TRBD2. The germline V gene encodes CDR1 SEHNR and CDR2 FQNEAQ (reference sequence). The ends lost 5 bases at V and 4 bases at J; junction bases unmatched: 2. CDR3 size: 14 residues. This CDR3 reads CASSELAGGETQYF. The CDR3, as DNA: TGTGCCAGCAGCGAACTAGCGGGAGGAGAGACCCAGTACTTC.

V gene TRBV7-8 combines with J gene TRBJ2-7; D may be TRBD1 (5 bases). The V gene's germline CDR1 is SGHVS and CDR2 FQNEAQ. The CDR3 contains 13 residues. V lost 1 base to trimming and J lost 5 bases, with 9 bases between them. CDR3 protein: CASSLGKGNEQYF. CDR3 sequence (DNA): TGTGCCAGCAGCTTAGGGAAGGGGAACGAGCAGTACTTC.

On this clone itself: The sample contains more than one DNA sequence encoding this CDR3. The rearrangement uses TRBV29-1 and TRBJ1-1, with 12 bases that match TRBD1. V was pared by 7 bases and J by 5 bases, with 5 bases of the junction left unmatched. The CDR3 totals 13 residues. The germline gives CDR1 SQVTM, CDR2 ANQGSEA. In nucleotides, the CDR3 is TGCAGCGCCGGGACAGGGGGCTTTACTGAAGCTTTCTTT. Amino acids: CSAGTGGFTEAFF.

A word on this clone: Germline is not matched at one junction end, which may reflect a read error. V and J are TRBV6-5 and TRBJ2-2; a possible D gene is TRBD1 (7 bases). Per germline, CDR1 MNHEY and CDR2 SVGAGI. The CDR3 contains 14 residues. The DNA for the CDR3 is TGTGCCAGCAGTGACTCCAGGGGGGCCGGGGAGCTGTTTTTT. The encoded protein is CASSDSRGAGELFF.

The chain combines TRBV11-2 with TRBJ2-1; the match to TRBD2 covers 12 bases. The CDR3 loop spans 18 amino acids. V dropped 4 bases and J dropped 3; count of bases not matched to a gene: 10. CDR1 is SGHAT, CDR2 FQNNGV, per germline. The CDR3 here is CASSSHRGLAGNYNEQFF. As DNA, the CDR3 is TGTGCCAGCAGCTCCCATCGTGGACTAGCGGGGAACTACAATGAGCAGTTCTTC.

The genes are TRBV5-1 and TRBJ1-4; D unclear. Germline CDR1 is SGHRS and CDR2 is YFSETQ. Trimming removed 2 bases from V and 4 bases from J, with 9 bases in between. The CDR3 is made up of 14 amino acids. CDR3 amino acids: CASSLGGDNEKLFF. The CDR3, as DNA: TGCGCCAGCAGCTTAGGAGGAGATAATGAAAAACTGTTTTTT.

This clone was found a few times. The J gene is TRBJ2-7, the V gene TRBV9, with a possible D match to TRBD1 (6 bases). Germline loops: CDR1 SGDLS, CDR2 YYNGEE. The V and J ends lost 0 bases and 2 bases respectively, with 12 bases between them. CDR3 length equals 15 residues. The CDR3 DNA reads as TGTGCCAGCAGCGTAGCCCCCCAGGGGCCCTACGAGCAGTACTTC. It yields the protein CASSVAPQGPYEQYF. Combining the CDR3 with reference TRBV9 and TRBJ2-7 gives the whole variable domain DSGVTQTPKHLITATGQRVTLRCSPRSGDLSVYWYQQSLDQGLQFLIQYYNGEERAKGNILERFSAQQFPDLHSELNLSSLELGDSALYFCASSVAPQGPYEQYFGPGTRLTVT.

The table lists this clone with a count of one. The chain couples TRBV7-2 to TRBJ2-3; 7 bases map to TRBD1. Trimming at V came to 5 bases and at J to 2 bases, leaving 7 bases not matched to a gene. This CDR3 comprises 15 residues. The germline CDR1 and CDR2 sequences are SGHTA and FQGNSA. The CDR3 DNA sequence: TGTGCCAGCAGCCCGGACAGGAGTACCACAGATACGCAGTATTTT. The encoded protein is CASSPDRSTTDTQYF.

The chain combines TRBV6-5 with TRBJ1-6; no clear D. V was shortened by 0 bases and J by 9 bases, with 12 bases between the two germline ends. This CDR3 has 15 residues. Germline lookup yields CDR1 MNHEY and CDR2 SVGAGI. In nucleotides, the CDR3 is TGTGCCAGCAGTTACTCGGGAGGGCCTGGTTCACCCCTCCACTTT. It translates to CASSYSGGPGSPLHF.

This chain joins TRBV3-1 (or the pseudogene TRBV3-2) and TRBJ2-1; a possible D gene is TRBD2 (6 bases). This CDR3 has 14 residues. Trimming took off 4 bases at V and 6 bases at J, with 13 bases between the two ends. CDR1 and CDR2 (germline): LGHDT, YNNKEL (reference sequence). CDR3 in DNA: TGTGCCAGCAGCCTTGTCCGGGGGAGCAATGAGCAGTTCTTC. As protein: CASSLVRGSNEQFF.

This clone was counted only a few times. Other DNA sequences from this sample encode an identical CDR3 as well. The chain couples TRBV28 to TRBJ1-2, with 7 bases fitting TRBD1. The germline V gene encodes CDR1 MDHEN and CDR2 SYDVKM. The CDR3 covers 14 residues. V shed 2 bases and J 2 bases; nucleotides not matched to a gene: 2. The CDR3 region is CASSLEQGNYGYTF. CDR3 bases: TGTGCCAGCAGTTTAGAACAGGGGAACTATGGCTACACCTTC.

The chain employs TRBV30 and TRBJ1-3; 8 bases are a match to TRBD1. This CDR3 comprises 15 residues. With V trimmed by 2 bases and J by 4 bases, 7 bases remained unmatched. Germline CDR1 GTSNPN, CDR2 SVGIG (reference sequence). The CDR3 loop is CAWSLAGGAGNTIYF. CDR3 nucleotide sequence: TGTGCCTGGAGTTTAGCAGGGGGCGCAGGAAACACCATATATTTT.

The V gene is TRBV18, the J gene TRBJ2-7, with 9 bases identical to TRBD1. V gave up 2 bases and J gave up 0 bases; unmatched junction bases: 11. CDR3 length equals 18 residues. Per the germline V gene, CDR1 is KGHSH and CDR2 is LQKENI. The CDR3 nucleotides read TGTGCCAGCTCACCAGGGTCCCGGGACAGGGAATACTCCTACGAGCAGTACTTC. As protein: CASSPGSRDREYSYEQYF.

The rearrangement links TRBV12-5 to TRBJ2-1; 9 nucleotides match TRBD2. CDR3 size: 14 residues. The V gene's germline CDR1 is LGHNT and CDR2 FRNRAP. With V trimmed by 5 bases and J by 7 bases, 6 bases remained unmatched. The CDR3 sequence: CASGVLAGWNEQFF. The CDR3 DNA reads TGTGCTAGTGGTGTTCTAGCGGGATGGAATGAGCAGTTCTTC.

The rearrangement joins TRBV6-1 to TRBJ2-6; D possibly corresponds to TRBD1 (6 bases). Trimming stripped 2 bases from V and 4 bases from J, with 15 bases between. The CDR3 is made up of 17 amino acids. From germline, CDR1 is MNHNS and CDR2 SASEGT. The CDR3, as DNA: TGTGCCAGCAGTGAAAGAGCAGGGGCGGAAGGGGCCAACGTCCTGACTTTC. Its translation is CASSERAGAEGANVLTF.